The 23 T cell receptor beta chains reported below all come from one sample, sequenced in a study of blood T cell repertoires in COVID-19. Clones were read by immunoSEQ multiplex PCR, and TCRdb kept only the in-frame ones, dropping some. The sample records approximately 220,000 clones, about four fifths being singletons. Sequenced material: peripheral blood. These TCRs come from a woman at least 80 years old with acute or convalescent COVID-19.

This rearrangement joins TRBV13 to TRBJ2-7, with 9 bases lining up with TRBD1. V shed 1 base, J shed 6 bases, and the junction held 4 bases outside the gene matches. The CDR3 is 14 residues long. Germline-derived CDR1 and CDR2 are PRHDT and FYEKMQ (reference sequence). CDR3 DNA sequence: TGTGCCAGCAGCTTAGTCGGGACAGGGCGCGAGCAGTACTTC. Translating it yields CASSLVGTGREQYF. Full variable domain (remainder filled in from reference TRBV13 and TRBJ2-7): AAGVIQSPRHLIKEKRETATLKCYPIPRHDTVYWYQQGPGQDPQFLISFYEKMQSDKGSIPDRFSAQQFSDYHSELNMSSLELGDSALYFCASSLVGTGREQYFGPGTRLTVT.

This sequence joins TRBV5-1 and TRBJ2-3, with 11 bases aligning to TRBD1. The CDR3 has 16 residues. V gave up 4 bases and J gave up 4 bases; unmatched junction bases: 8. In germline, CDR1 is SGHRS, CDR2 YFSETQ. The CDR3, as DNA: TGCGCCAGCAGCCGCCGGACAGGGGGCGATTCAGATACGCAGTATTTT. This sequence encodes CASSRRTGGDSDTQYF.

This chain connects TRBV19 to TRBJ2-7; D gene ambiguous. Germline values: CDR1 LNHDA, CDR2 SQIVND (reference sequence). The length of the CDR3 is 11 residues. Trimming removed 9 bases at V and 5 bases at J, with 11 bases between. The CDR3 here is CASSLLDEQYF. The CDR3, as DNA: TGTGCCAGCTCCCTCCTCGACGAGCAGTACTTC.

The chain uses TRBV18 and TRBJ1-4, with D perhaps TRBD1 (6 bases). The CDR3 extends over 14 amino acids. Germline V gene data show CDR1 as KGHSH and CDR2 as LQKENI. The V and J ends lost 2 bases and 8 bases respectively, with 12 bases between them. The CDR3 here is CASSPVGAREKLFF. For the CDR3, the DNA is TGTGCCAGCTCACCAGTGGGGGCGAGGGAAAAACTGTTTTTT.

The chain couples TRBV18 to TRBJ2-7, with D maybe TRBD1 (5 bases). The germline V gene encodes CDR1 KGHSH and CDR2 LQKENI. This CDR3 is built from 14 residues. Trimming left V 1 base short and J 2 bases short, with 9 bases between. For the CDR3, the DNA is TGTGCCAGCTCACCACGACAACAGGCCTACGAGCAGTACTTC. Its translation: CASSPRQQAYEQYF. The whole variable domain, filled in from reference TRBV18 and TRBJ2-7, reads NAGVMQNPRHLVRRRGQEARLRCSPMKGHSHVYWYRQLPEEGLKFMVYLQKENIIDESGMPKERFSAEFPKEGPSILRIQQVVRGDSAAYFCASSPRQQAYEQYFGPGTRLTVT.

In its sample, this clone was seen once. The genes are TRBV5-1 and TRBJ2-1, with D maybe TRBD2 (5 bases). CDR1 is SGHRS, CDR2 YFSETQ, per germline. V was cut by 4 bases and J by 5 bases, with 10 bases left in between. The CDR3 loop spans 13 amino acids. CDR3 residues: CASSPLGNNEQFF. The CDR3 nucleotides are TGCGCCAGCAGCCCCCTCGGGAACAATGAGCAGTTCTTC.

This clone was found many times. The sample has other DNA sequences that encode this CDR3 too. The chain has TRBV7-8 and TRBJ1-2; D perhaps matches TRBD1 (5 bases). Trimming cost V 3 bases and J 3 bases, with 8 bases left between them. Per germline, CDR1 SGHVS and CDR2 FQNEAQ. This CDR3 comprises 13 residues. CDR3 amino acids: CASSLTGDYGYTF. In DNA, the CDR3 is TGTGCCAGCAGCTTGACGGGGGACTATGGCTACACCTTC.

The chain recombines TRBV9 with TRBJ1-1; the D gene is possibly TRBD1 (6 bases). CDR3 size: 16 residues. V was trimmed by 4 bases and J by 1 base, leaving 17 bases between them. Germline values: CDR1 SGDLS, CDR2 YYNGEE. This CDR3 is CASSPFGQTKNTEAFF. CDR3 coding DNA: TGTGCCAGCAGCCCATTCGGACAGACGAAGAACACTGAAGCTTTCTTT.

The chain combines TRBV6-6 with TRBJ2-1; TRBD2 matches at 7 bases. The V gene's germline CDR1 is MNHNY and CDR2 SVGAGI (reference sequence). This CDR3 has 14 residues. Trimming took 2 bases from V and 5 from J; bases not matched to a gene: 3. CDR3 loop: CASSYGLADNEQFF. The CDR3 nucleotides are TGTGCCAGCAGTTACGGGCTAGCGGACAATGAGCAGTTCTTC.

This sequence joins TRBV6-2 or TRBV6-3 and TRBJ2-7; 9 bases match TRBD2. This CDR3 has 15 amino acids. Germline loops: CDR1 MNHEY, CDR2 SVGEGT. With V trimmed by 6 bases and J by 0 bases, 6 bases remained unmatched. The CDR3 DNA reads TGTGCCAGCAGCTTAGCGGGGGCCCCCTCCTACGAGCAGTACTTC. Amino acids: CASSLAGAPSYEQYF.

The chain is built from TRBV29-1 and TRBJ2-3, with D unclear. CDR1 is SQVTM, CDR2 ANQGSEA, per germline. Trimming removed 4 bases at V and 5 bases at J, with 13 bases between. The CDR3 has 13 amino acids. CDR3 region: CSVAVTGGDTQYF. Here the CDR3 DNA reads TGCAGCGTTGCTGTAACCGGTGGAGATACGCAGTATTTT.

This chain connects TRBV18 to TRBJ2-7; a possible D gene is TRBD1 (5 bases). Germline CDR1 and CDR2: KGHSH and LQKENI. The CDR3 contains 13 residues. Trimming removed 3 bases at V and 3 bases at J, with 9 bases between. CDR3 nucleotides: TGTGCCAGCTCACCCCTTGACAGCTACGAGCAGTACTTC. Translating it yields CASSPLDSYEQYF. The variable domain in full, completed from reference TRBV18 and TRBJ2-7, reads NAGVMQNPRHLVRRRGQEARLRCSPMKGHSHVYWYRQLPEEGLKFMVYLQKENIIDESGMPKERFSAEFPKEGPSILRIQQVVRGDSAAYFCASSPLDSYEQYFGPGTRLTVT.

This clone has only a few counts. The chain is built from TRBV7-3 and TRBJ1-2; 7 bases align to TRBD1. The V and J ends lost 2 bases and 6 bases, in that order; junction bases with no gene match: 12. CDR1 SGHTA and CDR2 FQGTGA come from the germline V gene. The length of the CDR3 is 16 residues. The CDR3 DNA is TGTGCCAGCAGCTTAGACGGGACAGCAATCAGCCATGGCTACACCTTC. This codes for CASSLDGTAISHGYTF.

The genes are TRBV10-2 and TRBJ1-2; 9 bases align to TRBD1. The length of the CDR3 is 14 residues. Trimming at V came to 0 bases and at J to 14 bases, leaving 10 bases not matched to a gene. Germline loops: CDR1 WSHSY, CDR2 SAAADI. This chain's CDR3 is CASSESTDRGVGTF. For the CDR3, the DNA is TGCGCCAGCAGTGAGTCGACGGACAGGGGAGTGGGGACCTTC.

V usage is TRBV6-2 or TRBV6-3 and J usage is TRBJ2-7; D is undetermined. Trimming pared 5 bases from V and 0 bases from J, leaving 5 bases between. Germline CDR1 MNHEY, CDR2 SVGEGT. The CDR3 sequence is 12 residues long. This CDR3 is CASSTSSYEQYF. Written as DNA, the CDR3 is TGTGCCAGCAGTACGAGCTCCTACGAGCAGTACTTC.

The CDR3 here is CASSEQGVWTKNIQYF. In nucleotides, the CDR3 is TGTGCCAGCAGCGAACAGGGGGTGTGGACCAAAAACATTCAGTACTTC. This chain connects TRBV9 to TRBJ2-4; 8 nucleotides align to TRBD1. CDR1 is SGDLS, CDR2 YYNGEE, per germline. V lost 3 bases, J lost 2 bases, and 7 bases stayed unmatched. This CDR3 is built from 16 residues.

This clone showed up just once. The chain combines TRBV5-1 with TRBJ2-1, with D tentatively TRBD2 (7 bases). Germline CDR1 SGHRS, CDR2 YFSETQ. The CDR3 extends over 14 amino acids. Trimming took 4 bases from V and 10 from J, leaving 18 bases between them. The CDR3 nucleotides are TGCGCCAGCAGCATGCTAGAGGGCGGGGGCGAGCAGTTCTTC. It codes for CASSMLEGGGEQFF.

This chain links TRBV21-1 with TRBJ2-7; the D call of TRBD1 is as the table states it, not checked on the DNA. TRBV21-1 is a pseudogene locus. This CDR3 contains 18 residues. The CDR3 reads CASSKVVRTTGGPYEQYF. In DNA form, the CDR3 reads TGTGCCAGCAGCAAAGTCGTACGAACGACAGGGGGGCCCTACGAGCAGTACTTC.

V gene TRBV6-2 or TRBV6-3 combines with J gene TRBJ2-3; D perhaps matches TRBD2 (6 bases). Per the germline V gene, CDR1 is MNHEY and CDR2 is SVGEGT. Deletions cut 6 bases from V and 2 bases from J, with 12 bases between. The CDR3 is made up of 14 amino acids. The chain's CDR3 is CASSRGLVTDTQYF. The CDR3 bases are TGTGCCAGCAGCCGGGGACTTGTCACAGATACGCAGTATTTT.

This clone was seen a handful of times. In nucleotides, the CDR3 is TGCGCCAGCAGCTCGGGACAGGGGGCCGCCGCTGGCTACACCTTC. Translation gives CASSSGQGAAAGYTF. The V and J genes are TRBV5-1 and TRBJ1-2, with 12 bases lining up with TRBD1. The V segment lost 3 bases and the J segment 7 bases; nucleotides outside the gene matches: 7. CDR1 and CDR2 (germline): SGHRS, YFSETQ. The CDR3 is 15 residues long.

The genes are TRBV15 and TRBJ1-5, with 8 bases aligning to TRBD1. CDR1 and CDR2 from the germline V gene are LNHNV and YYDKDF (reference sequence). CDR3 length equals 18 residues. V lost 1 base to trimming and J lost 0 bases; unmatched junction nucleotides: 8. The CDR3 region has the DNA TGTGCCACCAGCAGAGGTCCCGGACAGGGACATAGCAATCAGCCCCAGCATTTT. It translates to CATSRGPGQGHSNQPQHF.

This chain links TRBV7-6 with TRBJ1-2; 7 bases agree with TRBD1. After removal of 2 bases from V and 8 bases from J, the junction contained 11 bases not matched to a gene. The CDR3 has 15 residues. The germline V gene has CDR1 SGHVS and CDR2 FNYEAQ. As DNA, the CDR3 is TGTGCCAGCAGCTTAAGGGACAGTGTCCCGACCGGCTACACCTTC. Protein sequence: CASSLRDSVPTGYTF.

This clone was detected only once. This chain joins TRBV4-3 and TRBJ1-6; 10 bases fit TRBD1. Trimming removed 4 bases from V and 11 bases from J; junction bases left unmatched: 5. The CDR3 spans 14 residues. In germline, CDR1 is LGHNA, CDR2 YSLEER. CDR3 amino acids: CASSPGQGGTPLHF. DNA for the CDR3: TGCGCCAGCAGCCCCGGACAGGGGGGGACACCCCTCCACTTT.